This T cell receptor beta chain was sequenced during a study of PD-1 blockade in classical Hodgkin lymphoma. As for the study in general: On a schedule of every 2 weeks, patients received nivolumab 3 mg/kg intravenously.

Relapses following autologous stem cell transplantation were seen in all patients, with brentuximab vedotin exposure varying. Patients had relapsed/refractory classical Hodgkin lymphoma with complete response, partial response or progressive disease as best response. In its sample, this clone was seen once. The antigen remains undetermined. Study-level results: Complete responders started with a diversity level that resembled newly diagnosed patients at baseline. Diminished baseline TCR diversity has been reported in newly diagnosed patients relative to healthy donors.

This table comes from immunoSEQ multiplex PCR, and its TCRdb copy is limited to in-frame clones, with some not included. The sample includes over 85,000 clones, about four fifths of them seen just once. This CDR3 has 15 amino acids. V dropped 3 bases and J dropped 9 bases, with 16 bases sitting between them. Germline loops: CDR1 SGHRS, CDR2 YFSETQ. V is TRBV5-1 and J is TRBJ1-6, with a tentative D call TRBD1 (6 bases). The TCR comes from a human donor with classical Hodgkin lymphoma. The sample consisted of peripheral blood mononuclear cells (PBMCs), taken before the second cycle of nivolumab. The CDR3 DNA reads as TGCGCCAGCAGCTGGAGGGGGGAGCGGATTTCACCCCTCCACTTT. It yields the protein CASSWRGERISPLHF. The complete variable domain, with remaining parts taken from reference TRBV5-1 and TRBJ1-6, reads KAGVTQTPRYLIKTRGQQVTLSCSPISGHRSVSWYQQTPGQGLQFLFEYFSETQRNKGNFPGRFSGRQFSNSRSEMNVSTLELGDSALYLCASSWRGERISPLHFGNGTRLTVT.